The clone carrying this TCR beta chain was observed many times. Its antigen is currently unknown. The sample comes from a study of identical twins. CDR3 size: 13 residues. Looked up from germline, CDR1 is ENHRY and CDR2 is SYGVKD. V was pared by 2 bases and J by 6 bases, with 8 bases between. TCRdb fed the 5' RACE reads into MiXCR, producing one record per CDR3 protein. The data show 500,000 to 550,000 distinct CDR3 sequences, with roughly 21% seen just once and 0.91% held by the top ten. Study-wide findings and caveats: Models underpredicted monozygotic twin sharing of out-of-frame TCR alpha.

These data also formed part of another study, on T cells expressing NK-cell markers. As that report states: It was sorted CD3+CD56-NKG2C+, CD3+CD56+NKG2C- and CD3+CD56+NKG2C+ T cells that provided the TCR beta repertoires. Of the CD8+ T cell pool in roughly six donors, roughly 1.0-7.5% was accounted for by dominant NKG2C+ clonotypes.

This clonotype was sampled from a woman aged 18-29 years in good health. The source material was CD4+ T cells sorted from blood. V usage is TRBV10-3 and J usage is TRBJ2-4; D gene uncertain. In DNA form, the CDR3 reads TGTGCCATCAGTGAGGTCGGCATAAACATTCAGTACTTC. This codes for CAISEVGINIQYF.